The T cell receptor beta chain described here comes from a study of shared clonotypes between healthy human individuals. Samples underwent the assay at deep level. The data were produced by immunoSEQ multiplex PCR, yet TCRdb's version contains in-frame clones alone and is incomplete. The data hold more than 1.2 million clones, with 97% to 99% observed a single time. The CDR3 contains 15 residues. Looked up from germline, CDR1 is MDHEN and CDR2 is SYDVKM. Trimming cost V 2 bases and J 3 bases; bases outside gene matches: 3. This TCR derives from a man aged 30-40 years in good health. The rearrangement joins TRBV28 to TRBJ2-7; 11 bases agree with TRBD2. Input material: naive CD4+ T cells sorted from blood. Stated subset: CD45RA+ positively selected. The CDR3 sequence: CASSLGGTSGYEQYF. The DNA for the CDR3 is TGTGCCAGCAGTTTAGGGGGGACTAGCGGCTACGAGCAGTACTTC.